What follows are 5 T cell receptor beta chains derived from one specimen sequenced in a study of early T cells in non-severe SARS-CoV-2 infection. TCRdb redid the calling of the 5' RACE reads with MiXCR, one entry per CDR3 protein. In the table there are 55,000 to 75,000 distinct CDR3 sequences, more than 8.5% of which are singletons. The sequences come from whole blood, collected at baseline. The origin of the receptors is an adult who was a healthcare worker with PCR-confirmed SARS-CoV-2 infection or an uninfected control (not recorded which).

CDR3 nucleotide sequence: TGTGCCAGCACCGGGGTGGGCGAACCTACTGAAGCTTTCTTT. As protein: CASTGVGEPTEAFF. This rearrangement joins TRBV28 to TRBJ1-1, with D hard to call. V gave up 7 bases and J gave up 5 bases, with 17 bases separating them. CDR3 length equals 14 residues. The V gene's germline CDR1 is MDHEN and CDR2 SYDVKM.

This clonotype turned up a few times. The V call is TRBV28, the J call TRBJ1-2, with 10 bases fitting TRBD1. J lost 2 bases, V lost 3 bases, and 0 bases had no gene match. In germline, CDR1 is MDHEN, CDR2 SYDVKM. This CDR3 has 14 residues. CDR3 nucleotides: TGTGCCAGCAGTTTGGGACAGGGGAACTATGGCTACACCTTC. Protein: CASSLGQGNYGYTF.

This clonotype was seen more than once but under ten times. This chain links TRBV28 with TRBJ2-7; 7 bases are a match to TRBD1. The CDR3 has 17 residues. Trimming cost V 5 bases and J 3 bases; bases outside gene matches: 16. Per germline, CDR1 MDHEN and CDR2 SYDVKM. CDR3 coding DNA: TGTGCCAGCAGTCCATCTCTGGGGGACAGTATCATCTACGAGCAGTACTTC. Translated, it gives CASSPSLGDSIIYEQYF.

This clonotype was picked up many times. CDR3: CASSGTYTDTQYF. The CDR3 DNA is TGTGCCAGTAGCGGGACATACACAGATACGCAGTATTTT. The rearrangement uses TRBV19 and TRBJ2-3, with D possibly matching TRBD1 (6 bases). There are 13 residues in the CDR3. The germline V and J ends were trimmed by 6 bases and 2 bases, with 9 bases remaining between them. Per germline, CDR1 LNHDA and CDR2 SQIVND (reference sequence).

This clonotype came up many times. The chain combines TRBV29-1 with TRBJ2-5; D might be TRBD1 or TRBD2, each matching 6 bases. Germline CDR1 SQVTM, CDR2 ANQGSEA. Deletions cut 7 bases from V and 4 bases from J, with 22 bases between. This CDR3 is built from 15 residues. The chain's CDR3 is CSALRSGGQGETQYF. CDR3 in DNA: TGCAGCGCTCTACGTAGTGGGGGGCAGGGAGAGACCCAGTACTTC.